A selection of T cell receptor beta chains follows, all from one sample in a study of shared clonotypes between healthy human individuals. Here immunoSEQ multiplex PCR was the method, and the copy in TCRdb shows in-frame clones only, minus some. The sample lists about 1,900,000 clones, about 95% occurring once. The sequencing sample was made of naive CD8+ T cells sorted from blood. These receptors originate from a man between 18 and 35 years old in good health. The conserved cysteine and the conserved F or W are not part of the CDR3 here. D genes are given only for firm matches.

TRBV6-5	TRBJ2-2	TRBD2	ASSYAGEIGELF
TRBV28	TRBJ2-7	-	ASSLRTPPYEQY
TRBV25-1	TRBJ2-3	TRBD1	ASSRGQGPSTDTQY
TRBV4-1	TRBJ2-1	TRBD2	ASSQLSSGGAGEQF
TRBV21-1	TRBJ1-6	-	ASSKVAGGYNSPLH
TRBV29-1	TRBJ1-3	-	SVVEGNTIY
TRBV20-1	TRBJ1-2	-	SARINYGYT
TRBV5-6	TRBJ2-7	-	ASSSGNWAYEQY
TRBV5-1	TRBJ2-3	-	ASSLVRVPSTDTQY
TRBV30	TRBJ2-1	-	AWSWWTSSSYNEQF
TRBV19	TRBJ2-7	-	ATDSTGRGEQY
TRBV20-1	TRBJ1-2	-	SVFDTYGYT
TRBV13	TRBJ2-7	-	ASSLEGRESYEQY
TRBV5-1	TRBJ2-3	TRBD1	ASCPWTGGTDTQY
TRBV9	TRBJ2-5	TRBD2	ASSPSGRAETQY
TRBV6-4	TRBJ2-2	TRBD1	ASSADRMNTGELF
TRBV7-9	TRBJ2-3	TRBD2	ASSLLRGGPDTQY
TRBV5-6	TRBJ1-3	TRBD1	ASSLGQGFGNTIY
TRBV7-2	TRBJ2-7	TRBD2	ASSLLRGGQGEQY
TRBV19	TRBJ1-1	-	ASSIDSETEAF
TRBV11-2	TRBJ2-7	TRBD1	ASSAGQGYEQY
TRBV19	TRBJ1-1	-	ASSPQGGGPEAF
TRBV18	TRBJ1-4	TRBD1	ASSSSGQGGEKLF
TRBV5-4	TRBJ2-1	-	ASSLVGGPGNEQF
TRBV2	TRBJ2-5	-	ASRPVWSGQETQY
TRBV5-3	TRBJ2-1	TRBD2	ARSQLAAEDEQF
TRBV6-6	TRBJ1-1	-	ASSPLASNTEAF
TRBV29-1	TRBJ2-7	TRBD1	SVEGTGQTSYEQY
TRBV5-8	TRBJ2-7	-	ASSLGHNSYEQY
TRBV4-1	TRBJ1-1	-	ASSLHSSMNTEAF
TRBV27	TRBJ1-2	-	ASSLTGSRYGYT
TRBV5-4	TRBJ1-1	-	ASSVQENTEAF
TRBV7-6	TRBJ1-4	-	ASSPGPGEKLF
TRBV9	TRBJ2-7	-	ASSLTGGVAEQY
TRBV7-6	TRBJ1-2	-	ASSLGESYGYT
TRBV5-6	TRBJ1-3	-	ASSLAGVSGNTIY
TRBV5-6	TRBJ2-7	-	ASSLGDSSYEQY
TRBV5-1	TRBJ2-7	TRBD1	ASSVTGGYYEQY
TRBV10-2	TRBJ2-7	-	ASSESRVQY
TRBV7-8	TRBJ1-5	-	ASSSQEGQPQH